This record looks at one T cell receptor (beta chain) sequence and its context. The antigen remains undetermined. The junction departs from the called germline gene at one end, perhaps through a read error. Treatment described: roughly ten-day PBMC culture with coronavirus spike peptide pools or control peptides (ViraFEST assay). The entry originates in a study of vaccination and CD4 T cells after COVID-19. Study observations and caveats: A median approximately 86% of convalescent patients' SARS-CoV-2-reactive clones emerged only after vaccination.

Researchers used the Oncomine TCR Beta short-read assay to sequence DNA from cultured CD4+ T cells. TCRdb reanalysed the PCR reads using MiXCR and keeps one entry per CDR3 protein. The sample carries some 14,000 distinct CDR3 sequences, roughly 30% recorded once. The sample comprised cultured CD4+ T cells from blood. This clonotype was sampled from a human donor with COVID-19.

Here the CDR3 reads CASSLGNTIYF. The CDR3 DNA sequence: TGTGCCAGCAGCTTAGGAAACACCATATATTTT. The chain couples TRBV12-3 or TRBV12-4 to TRBJ1-3; the D is unclear. The CDR3 extends over 11 amino acids.